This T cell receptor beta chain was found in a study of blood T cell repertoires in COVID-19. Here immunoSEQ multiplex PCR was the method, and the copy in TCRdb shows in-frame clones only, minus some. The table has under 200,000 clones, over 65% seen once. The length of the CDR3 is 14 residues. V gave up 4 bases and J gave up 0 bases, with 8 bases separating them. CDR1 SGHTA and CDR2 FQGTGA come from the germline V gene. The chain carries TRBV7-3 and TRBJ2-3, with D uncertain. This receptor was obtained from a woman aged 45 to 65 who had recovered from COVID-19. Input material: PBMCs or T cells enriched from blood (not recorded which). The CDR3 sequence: CASSSIESTDTQYF. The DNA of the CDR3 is TGTGCCAGCAGCTCTATAGAGAGCACAGATACGCAGTATTTT.